A single T cell receptor beta chain is shown here with its context. Its antigen is still unknown. The PCR was carried out with 60 Vbeta primers and 13 Jbeta primers. Some clones are missing from TCRdb's copy, which holds only in-frame ones; the method was immunoSEQ multiplex PCR. This table holds approximately 51,000 clones. This sample is drawn from a study of cytomegalovirus exposure and HLA in healthy donors. Looking at the study overall: Researchers found that under 90% of about 400 genotyped donors fell within the Caucasian-associated ancestry cluster. Findings and limits, study-wide: Clonal expansion was found to be greater in HLA-associated TCR beta chains than in equally common others in a later analysis. A later analysis found TCR association rates differed by HLA locus, highest for DRB1 and lowest for HLA-C. Researchers catalogued some 160 TCR beta chains as cytomegalovirus-associated.

This CDR3 has 15 amino acids. Germline loops: CDR1 KGHSH, CDR2 LQKENI. Trimming stripped 5 bases from V and 5 bases from J, with 18 bases between. The sample comprised PBMCs. This sequence joins TRBV18 and TRBJ2-5, with D perhaps TRBD1 (6 bases). The TCR was taken from a man aged 35 to 55 in good health and CMV-seropositive. The CDR3 nucleotides are TGTGCCAGCTCAGCCTTGTCCGGGACAACGGAGACCCAGTACTTC. Amino acid sequence: CASSALSGTTETQYF.